Given below is one T cell receptor (beta chain) in context. These data come from a study of T cell changes during pregnancy in multiple sclerosis. The CDR3 covers 17 residues. The germline V gene has CDR1 SGHVS and CDR2 FQNEAQ. V gave up 4 bases and J gave up 0 bases, with 13 bases separating them. Method: immunoSEQ multiplex PCR; TCRdb's copy keeps in-frame clones and lacks some. The table has 70,000 to 80,000 clones, more than 90% seen once. The sequencing here drew on peripheral blood, taken after pregnancy. The J gene is TRBJ1-6, the V gene TRBV7-8; D uncertain. The sequence was collected from a female donor in good health, enrolled as a control in a pregnancy study. In nucleotides, the CDR3 is TGTGCCAGCAGCTCCGCGGTCCAGAGCTCCTATAATTCACCCCTCCACTTT. This codes for CASSSAVQSSYNSPLHF.